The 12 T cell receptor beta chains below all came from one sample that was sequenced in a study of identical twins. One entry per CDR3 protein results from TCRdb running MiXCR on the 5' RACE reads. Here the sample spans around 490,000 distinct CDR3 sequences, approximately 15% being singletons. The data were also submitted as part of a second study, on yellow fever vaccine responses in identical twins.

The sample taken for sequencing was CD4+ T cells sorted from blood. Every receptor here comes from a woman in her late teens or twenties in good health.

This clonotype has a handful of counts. The CDR3 DNA sequence: TGTGCCATCAGTGGGGACCGCGGATCGCTCTACGAGCAGTACTTC. Protein sequence: CAISGDRGSLYEQYF. This chain joins TRBV10-3 and TRBJ2-7; D is possibly TRBD1 or TRBD2 (5 bases each). CDR1 ENHRY and CDR2 SYGVKD come from the germline V gene. The V and J ends lost 4 bases and 3 bases respectively, with 16 bases between them. The CDR3 covers 15 residues.

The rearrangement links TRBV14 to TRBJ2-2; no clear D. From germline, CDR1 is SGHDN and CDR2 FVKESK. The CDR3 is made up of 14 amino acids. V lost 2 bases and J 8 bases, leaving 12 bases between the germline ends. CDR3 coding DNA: TGTGCCAGCAGCCAATTAGGATCTGTTGGGGAGCTGTTTTTT. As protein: CASSQLGSVGELFF.

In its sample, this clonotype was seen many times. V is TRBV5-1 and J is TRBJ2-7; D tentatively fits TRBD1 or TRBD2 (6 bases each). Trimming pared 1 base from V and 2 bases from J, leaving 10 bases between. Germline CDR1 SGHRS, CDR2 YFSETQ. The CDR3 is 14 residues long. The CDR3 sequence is CASSLRGATYEQYF. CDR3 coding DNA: TGCGCCAGCAGCTTGAGGGGGGCCACCTACGAGCAGTACTTC.

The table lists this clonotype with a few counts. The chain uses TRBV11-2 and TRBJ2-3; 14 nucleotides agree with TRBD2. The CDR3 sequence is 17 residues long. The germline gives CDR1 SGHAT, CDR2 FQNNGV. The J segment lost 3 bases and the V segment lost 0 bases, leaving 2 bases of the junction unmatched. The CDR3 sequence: CASSLDRLAGGTDTQYF. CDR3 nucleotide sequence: TGTGCCAGCAGCTTAGATCGACTAGCGGGGGGGACAGATACGCAGTATTTT. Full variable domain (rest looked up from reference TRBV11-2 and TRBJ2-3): EAGVAQSPRYKIIEKRQSVAFWCNPISGHATLYWYQQILGQGPKLLIQFQNNGVVDDSQLPKDRFSAERLKGVDSTLKIQPAKLEDSAVYLCASSLDRLAGGTDTQYFGPGTRLTVL.

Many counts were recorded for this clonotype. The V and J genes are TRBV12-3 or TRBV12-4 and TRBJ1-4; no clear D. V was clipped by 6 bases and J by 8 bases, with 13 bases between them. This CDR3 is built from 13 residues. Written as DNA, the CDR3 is TGTGCCAGCAGCCCTGGCCAGGAAGAAAAACTGTTTTTT. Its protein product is CASSPGQEEKLFF.

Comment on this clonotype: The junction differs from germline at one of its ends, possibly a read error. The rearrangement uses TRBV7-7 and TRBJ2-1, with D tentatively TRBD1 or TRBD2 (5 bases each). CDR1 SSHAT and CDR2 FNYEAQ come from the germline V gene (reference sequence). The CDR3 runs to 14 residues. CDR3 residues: CASSTGTPPNEQFF. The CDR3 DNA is TGTGCTAGCAGTACCGGGACCCCACCGAATGAGCAGTTCTTC.

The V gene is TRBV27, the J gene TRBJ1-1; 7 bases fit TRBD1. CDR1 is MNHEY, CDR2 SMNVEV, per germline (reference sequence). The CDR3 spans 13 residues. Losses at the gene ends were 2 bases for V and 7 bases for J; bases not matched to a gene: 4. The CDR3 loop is CASSLQGGYEAFF. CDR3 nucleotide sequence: TGTGCCAGCAGTTTACAGGGGGGGTATGAAGCTTTCTTT.

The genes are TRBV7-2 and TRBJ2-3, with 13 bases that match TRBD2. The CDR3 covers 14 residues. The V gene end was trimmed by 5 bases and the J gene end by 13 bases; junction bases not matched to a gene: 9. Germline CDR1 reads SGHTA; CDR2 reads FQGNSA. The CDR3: CASSVLAGGPSEYF. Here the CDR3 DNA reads TGTGCCAGCAGCGTACTAGCGGGAGGGCCCTCGGAGTATTTT.

CDR3 DNA sequence: TGCGCCAGCAGTATCAGGACTAGCGGTGCCTACGAGCAGTACTTC. This codes for CASSIRTSGAYEQYF. This chain uses TRBV10-2 with TRBJ2-7; 10 bases fit TRBD2. V trimming: 5 bases; J trimming: 2 bases; junction bases outside the gene matches: 6. CDR1 and CDR2 from the germline V gene are WSHSY and SAAADI. The CDR3 covers 15 residues.

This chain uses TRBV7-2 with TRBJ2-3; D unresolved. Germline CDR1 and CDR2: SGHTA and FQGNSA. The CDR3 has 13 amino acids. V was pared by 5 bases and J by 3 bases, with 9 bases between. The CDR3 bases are TGTGCCAGCAGCCTGCAAGATACAGATACGCAGTATTTT. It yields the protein CASSLQDTDTQYF.

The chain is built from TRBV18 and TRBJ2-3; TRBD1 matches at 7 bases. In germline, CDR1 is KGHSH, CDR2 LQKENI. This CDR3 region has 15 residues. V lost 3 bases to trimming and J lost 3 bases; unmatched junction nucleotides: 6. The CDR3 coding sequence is TGTGCCAGCTCACCCGGCCAGGGGGAAACAGATACGCAGTATTTT. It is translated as CASSPGQGETDTQYF.

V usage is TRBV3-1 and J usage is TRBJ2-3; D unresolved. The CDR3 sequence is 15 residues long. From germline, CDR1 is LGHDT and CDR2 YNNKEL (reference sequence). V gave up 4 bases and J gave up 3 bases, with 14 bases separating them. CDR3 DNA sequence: TGTGCCAGCAGCCCCCCCGCAGGTCGAACAGATACGCAGTATTTT. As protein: CASSPPAGRTDTQYF.